This T cell receptor beta chain comes out of a study of cytomegalovirus exposure and HLA in healthy donors. Findings and limits, study-wide: An Asian-associated ancestry cluster reportedly showed fewer N-insertions than the roughly 600-donor mean in a later analysis.

Among the donors, all were healthy bone marrow donors. Worth noting for this clone: Its antigen remains unidentified.

The PCR used 60 Vbeta and 13 Jbeta primers. The assay was immunoSEQ multiplex PCR, and TCRdb's table has in-frame clones only and misses some. The sample records approximately 140,000 clones, 70% to 80% being singletons. The sequenced sample was PBMCs. This receptor was taken from a man aged 40-50 years in good health and CMV-seropositive.

CDR3 sequence reads: CASLAGGGNEQFF. DNA of the CDR3: TGTGCCAGCCTAGCGGGAGGGGGCAATGAGCAGTTCTTC. The chain recombines TRBV27 with TRBJ2-1, with 12 bases fitting TRBD2. Trimming took 8 bases from V and 6 from J; bases not matched to a gene: 2. The CDR3 totals 13 residues. Germline V gene sequence: CDR1 MNHEY, CDR2 SMNVEV (reference sequence).